The 10 T cell receptor beta chains given below trace back to one sample, sequenced in a study of regulatory T cells in long-lasting Graves disease. Arm-PCR of CDR3 regions and iRepertoire HTBI primers were used to build TCR beta libraries. Each CDR3 protein is one row after TCRdb ran MiXCR on the multiplex PCR reads. The data contain about 470,000 distinct CDR3 sequences, 20% to 25% of them singletons. Time point specified: persistent/refractory GD, antithyroid drugs over 5 years with positive TRAb. There was RNA extracted from PBMCs, and the TCR library was made from it. The sequencing here drew on peripheral blood mononuclear cells (PBMCs), taken when the disease was refractory, from a patient treated with antithyroid drugs. These receptor sequences come from a female donor with Graves disease.

In the case of this clonotype: The conserved phenylalanine or tryptophan normally closing the CDR3 is absent here, so this likely arose from a read error. The chain is built from TRBV7-2 and TRBJ1-1; D is uncertain. The CDR3 is made up of 14 amino acids. Germline V gene lookup returns CDR1 SGHTA and CDR2 FQGNSA. CDR3 sequence reads: CASSLVLGNTEAFS. The CDR3 DNA is TGCGCCAGCAGCTTAGTCCTGGGGAACACTGAAGCTTTCTCT.

The sample holds a few counts of this clonotype. This chain uses TRBV3-1 with TRBJ2-7, with 8 positions matching TRBD1. Germline CDR1 LGHDT, CDR2 YNNKEL (reference sequence). The CDR3 extends over 14 amino acids. V dropped 0 bases and J dropped 6; count of bases not matched to a gene: 4. This CDR3 is CASSQETGDSEQYF. CDR3 in DNA: TGTGCCAGCAGCCAAGAGACAGGGGACTCCGAGCAGTACTTC.

This clonotype was found many times. The gene calls are TRBV9 and TRBJ1-2; TRBD1 matches 8 bases. V shed 4 bases, J shed 4 bases, and the junction held 6 bases outside the gene matches. CDR1 SGDLS and CDR2 YYNGEE come from the germline V gene. The CDR3 has 14 amino acids. The CDR3 is CASSPGQVPYGYTF. CDR3 in DNA: TGTGCCAGCAGCCCGGGACAGGTCCCCTATGGCTACACCTTC. The variable domain in full, completed from reference TRBV9 and TRBJ1-2, reads DSGVTQTPKHLITATGQRVTLRCSPRSGDLSVYWYQQSLDQGLQFLIQYYNGEERAKGNILERFSAQQFPDLHSELNLSSLELGDSALYFCASSPGQVPYGYTFGSGTRLTVV.

The chain is built from TRBV9 and TRBJ2-7, with D possibly matching TRBD2 (6 bases). The ends were cut back, 0 bases at V and 2 bases at J, with 9 bases in the middle. The CDR3 loop spans 14 amino acids. From germline, CDR1 is SGDLS and CDR2 YYNGEE. The CDR3 DNA follows: TGTGCCAGCAGCGTAGACGCGGGGCCCTACGAGCAGTACTTC. The encoded protein is CASSVDAGPYEQYF.

This clonotype has just a few counts. The chain links TRBV7-9 to TRBJ1-4; D is undetermined. Germline V gene data show CDR1 as SEHNR and CDR2 as FQNEAQ (reference sequence). This CDR3 has 11 amino acids. The V end was cut by 4 bases, the J end by 8 bases, with 5 bases between. The CDR3 spells CASSSSEKLFF. DNA of the CDR3: TGTGCCAGCAGCTCTTCAGAAAAACTGTTTTTT.

This rearrangement joins TRBV30 to TRBJ2-7, with TRBD2 as a possible D gene (6 bases). The CDR3 sequence is 15 residues long. Germline lookup yields CDR1 GTSNPN and CDR2 SVGIG (reference sequence). V lost 5 bases, J lost 0 bases, and 17 bases lay in between. This chain's CDR3 is CAWGGTGALSYEQYF. The CDR3 DNA follows: TGTGCCTGGGGGGGGACGGGAGCCCTCTCCTACGAGCAGTACTTC.

This clonotype was seen a few times. V usage is TRBV12-3 or TRBV12-4 and J usage is TRBJ2-3; D might be TRBD1 (5 bases). Trimming removed 3 bases from V and 4 bases from J, with 11 bases in between. CDR3 length: 14 residues. The CDR3 DNA reads as TGTGCCAGCAGTTTGACAGTGAGACCAGATACGCAGTATTTT. This sequence encodes CASSLTVRPDTQYF.

V is TRBV6-1 and J is TRBJ1-1; TRBD1 is a possible D gene (5 bases). The CDR3 runs 16 residues. Per the germline V gene, CDR1 is MNHNS and CDR2 is SASEGT. Trimming took off 6 bases at V and 3 bases at J, with 20 bases between the two ends. The CDR3 here is CASSLLGGRNDTEAFF. CDR3 DNA: TGTGCCAGCAGCCTACTCGGGGGTCGAAACGACACTGAAGCTTTCTTT.

The chain is built from TRBV20-1 and TRBJ2-7; D remains ambiguous. Germline V gives CDR1 DFQATT, CDR2 SNEGSKA (reference sequence). The CDR3 covers 13 residues. CDR3 sequence reads: CSLEAANSYEQYF. The CDR3 DNA sequence: TGCAGCCTAGAGGCAGCGAACTCCTACGAGCAGTACTTC.

This clonotype was picked up many times. This chain connects TRBV24-1 to TRBJ2-5, with 7 positions matching TRBD1. Looked up from germline, CDR1 is KGHDR and CDR2 is SFDVKD. The CDR3 extends over 17 amino acids. V lost 4 bases and J lost 1; bases outside the gene matches: 11. CDR3 protein: CATSELRDSGFQETQYF. The CDR3 nucleotides are TGTGCCACCAGTGAGCTCCGGGACAGTGGATTCCAAGAGACCCAGTACTTC.